These T cell receptor beta chains were read from a single sample in a study of CD8 T cells in Susac syndrome. Each CDR3 protein gets one entry after TCRdb re-called the immunoSEQ multiplex PCR reads with MiXCR. The repertoire includes 110,000 to 150,000 distinct CDR3 sequences, around 95% of them detected once, and less than 0.085% sits in the top ten. Material for sequencing was CD4+ T cells from PBMCs. Every receptor here comes from a human donor with Susac syndrome. The CDR3 runs from the conserved cysteine through the conserved F or W. Fields, in order: J gene, V gene, CDR3 protein.

J: TRBJ2-1; V: TRBV3-1; CDR3: CASSQRLGGNNEQFF
J: TRBJ2-1; V: TRBV29-1; CDR3: CSAELAGVPNEQFF
J: TRBJ2-4; V: TRBV11-1; CDR3: CASSLGRNIQYF
J: TRBJ2-4; V: TRBV9; CDR3: CASSVEASGTNIQYF
J: TRBJ1-2; V: TRBV20-1; CDR3: CSARAGAYGYTF
J: TRBJ2-2; V: TRBV6-2/TRBV6-3; CDR3: CASSPLTGGGSGELFF
J: TRBJ1-1; V: TRBV4-1; CDR3: CASSQPRRGNTEAFF
J: TRBJ2-3; V: TRBV19; CDR3: CASSITTATMDTQYF
J: TRBJ1-6; V: TRBV20-1; CDR3: CSVTDDRRVNSPLHF
J: TRBJ1-4; V: TRBV15; CDR3: CATSSLGRTAQYEKLFF
J: TRBJ2-1; V: TRBV3-1; CDR3: CASSPSGRNYNEQFF
J: TRBJ2-7; V: TRBV5-6; CDR3: CASSWGTGSYEQYF
J: TRBJ1-5; V: TRBV6-1; CDR3: CASTPYNNQPQHF
J: TRBJ2-7; V: TRBV20-1; CDR3: CSARDRTSFRWEQYF
J: TRBJ2-1; V: TRBV20-1; CDR3: CSARDGYNEQFF
J: TRBJ2-7; V: TRBV6-5; CDR3: CASTVTSGSSYEQYF
J: TRBJ2-1; V: TRBV18; CDR3: CASSHGTPEGNEQFF
J: TRBJ2-7; V: TRBV20-1; CDR3: CSARDRSWQGNSYEQYF
J: TRBJ2-2; V: TRBV7-9; CDR3: CASSHKVAGPSNTGELFF